The rows below give T cell receptor beta chains drawn from one sample of a study of OX40 agonist ivuxolimab in advanced cancers. The assay was immunoSEQ multiplex PCR, and TCRdb's table has in-frame clones only and misses some. The sample carries about 58,000 clones, approximately 86% recorded once. This specimen was CD4+ or CD8+ T cells sorted from blood, taken in a trial of the OX40 agonist ivuxolimab. The receptor source for this set is an adult with an advanced solid tumor such as melanoma, head and neck, liver or kidney cancer. Each CDR3 is given with its conserved first and last residue. Fields, in order: J gene, V gene, D gene, clone size, CDR3 protein, CDR3 DNA. D genes are given only for firm matches. Clone size appears in some rows only: once, few, many, or a class for an expanded clone.

J gene: TRBJ1-2; V gene: TRBV5-4; D gene: TRBD1; clone size: once; CDR3 protein: CASSHRGGDYGYTF; CDR3 DNA: TGTGCCAGCAGCCACAGGGGAGGGGACTATGGCTACACCTTC
J gene: TRBJ2-1; V gene: TRBV10-2; D gene: NA; clone size: NA; CDR3 protein: CASRKGLDEQFF; CDR3 DNA: TGCGCCAGCAGAAAAGGGTTGGATGAGCAGTTCTTC
J gene: TRBJ1-5; V gene: TRBV6-1; D gene: NA; clone size: NA; CDR3 protein: CASRETRNQPQHF; CDR3 DNA: TGTGCCAGCAGGGAGACACGGAATCAGCCCCAGCATTTT
J gene: TRBJ1-1; V gene: TRBV5-1; D gene: TRBD1; clone size: NA; CDR3 protein: CASSLGQGAVGTEAFF; CDR3 DNA: TGCGCCAGCAGCCTGGGACAGGGGGCGGTTGGCACTGAAGCTTTCTTT
J gene: TRBJ2-1; V gene: TRBV4-1; D gene: TRBD2; clone size: NA; CDR3 protein: CASSPGLAGYNEQFF; CDR3 DNA: TGCGCCAGCAGCCCGGGACTAGCGGGCTACAATGAGCAGTTCTTC
J gene: TRBJ2-7; V gene: TRBV5-6; D gene: NA; clone size: NA; CDR3 protein: CASSLEGFVMAPYEQYF; CDR3 DNA: TGTGCCAGCAGCTTGGAGGGGTTCGTGATGGCCCCCTACGAGCAGTACTTC
J gene: TRBJ2-1; V gene: TRBV6-5; D gene: NA; clone size: NA; CDR3 protein: CASSYEAGYNEQFF; CDR3 DNA: TGTGCCAGCAGTTACGAGGCGGGATACAATGAGCAGTTCTTC
J gene: TRBJ1-2; V gene: TRBV6-5; D gene: TRBD1; clone size: NA; CDR3 protein: CASSKQGVNGYTF; CDR3 DNA: TGTGCCAGCAGCAAACAGGGGGTTAATGGCTACACCTTC
J gene: TRBJ1-5; V gene: TRBV27; D gene: TRBD1; clone size: NA; CDR3 protein: CASRDRDQPQHF; CDR3 DNA: TGTGCCAGCAGGGACAGGGATCAGCCCCAGCATTTT
J gene: TRBJ1-2; V gene: TRBV19; D gene: NA; clone size: few; CDR3 protein: CASSPTDSRLYGYTF; CDR3 DNA: TGTGCCAGTAGTCCGACGGACTCCCGGCTCTATGGCTACACCTTC
J gene: TRBJ2-7; V gene: TRBV6-1; D gene: TRBD2; clone size: NA; CDR3 protein: CASMGGGALYYEQYF; CDR3 DNA: TGTGCCAGCATGGGCGGGGGGGCTTTATACTACGAGCAGTACTTC
J gene: TRBJ1-3; V gene: TRBV12-5; D gene: NA; clone size: NA; CDR3 protein: CASGFSPGVSREYSGNTIYF; CDR3 DNA: TGTGCTAGTGGTTTTAGCCCCGGCGTTTCCAGGGAGTACTCTGGAAACACCATATATTTT
J gene: TRBJ2-7; V gene: TRBV5-1; D gene: NA; clone size: NA; CDR3 protein: CASSLEAAQVYEQYF; CDR3 DNA: TGCGCCAGCAGCTTGGAGGCGGCCCAGGTGTACGAGCAGTACTTC
J gene: TRBJ1-4; V gene: TRBV27; D gene: NA; clone size: NA; CDR3 protein: CASSFRGKEKLFF; CDR3 DNA: TGTGCCAGCAGTTTCAGGGGCAAAGAAAAACTGTTTTTT
J gene: TRBJ2-1; V gene: TRBV18; D gene: NA; clone size: NA; CDR3 protein: CASSPSTGYNEQFF; CDR3 DNA: TGTGCCAGCTCACCCTCGACCGGGTACAATGAGCAGTTCTTC
J gene: TRBJ2-3; V gene: TRBV5-1; D gene: NA; clone size: NA; CDR3 protein: CASSLVAAGGSVTQYF; CDR3 DNA: TGCGCCAGCAGCTTGGTAGCGGCAGGGGGTAGCGTTACGCAGTATTTT
J gene: TRBJ1-5; V gene: TRBV5-1; D gene: NA; clone size: few; CDR3 protein: CASSLEGDAQPQHF; CDR3 DNA: TGCGCCAGCAGCTTGGAAGGGGACGCTCAGCCCCAGCATTTT
J gene: TRBJ2-7; V gene: TRBV10-1; D gene: TRBD1; clone size: few; CDR3 protein: CASSGNPGQGRYEQYF; CDR3 DNA: TGCGCCAGCAGTGGGAATCCGGGACAGGGTCGGTACGAGCAGTACTTC
J gene: TRBJ2-1; V gene: TRBV4-1; D gene: TRBD2; clone size: NA; CDR3 protein: CASSQFQRGVPSSYNEQFF; CDR3 DNA: TGCGCCAGCAGCCAATTCCAGCGGGGGGTCCCGAGCTCCTACAATGAGCAGTTCTTC
J gene: TRBJ2-3; V gene: TRBV5-4; D gene: NA; clone size: once; CDR3 protein: CASSAKGGDTQYF; CDR3 DNA: TGTGCCAGCAGCGCGAAGGGCGGAGATACGCAGTATTTT
J gene: TRBJ2-3; V gene: TRBV18; D gene: NA; clone size: NA; CDR3 protein: CASSPPPGDTQYF; CDR3 DNA: TGTGCCAGCTCACCACCGCCTGGAGATACGCAGTATTTT
J gene: TRBJ1-2; V gene: TRBV4-1; D gene: TRBD1; clone size: NA; CDR3 protein: CASSQVGQGVGFGYTF; CDR3 DNA: TGCGCCAGCAGCCAAGTCGGACAGGGGGTTGGGTTTGGCTACACCTTC
J gene: TRBJ2-7; V gene: TRBV18; D gene: NA; clone size: once; CDR3 protein: CASSNRDPPYEQYF; CDR3 DNA: TGTGCCAGCTCAAACCGGGACCCACCTTACGAGCAGTACTTC
J gene: TRBJ2-1; V gene: TRBV2; D gene: TRBD2; clone size: NA; CDR3 protein: CASRHQGLAYNEQFF; CDR3 DNA: TGTGCCAGCAGGCACCAGGGACTAGCCTACAATGAGCAGTTCTTC
J gene: TRBJ1-4; V gene: TRBV5-1; D gene: NA; clone size: NA; CDR3 protein: CASSLASVREGEKLFF; CDR3 DNA: TGCGCCAGCAGCTTGGCCTCTGTCAGGGAAGGCGAAAAACTGTTTTTT
J gene: TRBJ2-3; V gene: TRBV18; D gene: NA; clone size: NA; CDR3 protein: CASSPLQGTDTQYF; CDR3 DNA: TGTGCCAGCTCACCACTTCAGGGCACAGATACGCAGTATTTT
J gene: TRBJ2-7; V gene: TRBV19; D gene: NA; clone size: NA; CDR3 protein: CASSTDGRVSGKDEQYF; CDR3 DNA: TGTGCCAGTAGTACCGATGGCCGGGTTAGCGGCAAGGACGAGCAGTACTTC
J gene: TRBJ2-2; V gene: TRBV2; D gene: TRBD1; clone size: NA; CDR3 protein: CASGGQGANTGELFF; CDR3 DNA: TGTGCCAGCGGGGGACAGGGAGCGAACACCGGGGAGCTGTTTTTT
J gene: TRBJ2-7; V gene: TRBV14; D gene: NA; clone size: NA; CDR3 protein: CASSSGIPYEQYF; CDR3 DNA: TGTGCCAGCAGCTCCGGGATCCCCTACGAGCAGTACTTC
J gene: TRBJ2-3; V gene: TRBV9; D gene: NA; clone size: NA; CDR3 protein: CASSATGPQGTDTQYF; CDR3 DNA: TGTGCCAGCAGCGCAACGGGTCCCCAAGGCACAGATACGCAGTATTTT
J gene: TRBJ2-7; V gene: TRBV6-1; D gene: NA; clone size: NA; CDR3 protein: CASGRATSSYEQYF; CDR3 DNA: TGTGCCAGCGGGCGGGCCACAAGCTCCTACGAGCAGTACTTC
J gene: TRBJ2-7; V gene: TRBV5-1; D gene: NA; clone size: NA; CDR3 protein: CASSPPGVFHEQYF; CDR3 DNA: TGCGCCAGCAGCCCCCCCGGGGTCTTCCACGAGCAGTACTTC
J gene: TRBJ2-3; V gene: TRBV5-1; D gene: TRBD2; clone size: NA; CDR3 protein: CASSPDPQRGGEDTQYF; CDR3 DNA: TGCGCCAGCAGCCCGGACCCCCAGCGGGGGGGCGAAGATACGCAGTATTTT
J gene: TRBJ1-1; V gene: TRBV23-1; D gene: TRBD1; clone size: NA; CDR3 protein: CASSQSKERQGTTEAFF; CDR3 DNA: TGCGCCAGCAGTCAAAGTAAGGAGAGACAGGGAACCACTGAAGCTTTCTTT
J gene: TRBJ1-1; V gene: TRBV11-2; D gene: NA; clone size: NA; CDR3 protein: CASSLGSPTNTEAFF; CDR3 DNA: TGTGCCAGCAGCTTGGGGTCTCCCACGAACACTGAAGCTTTCTTT
J gene: TRBJ1-2; V gene: TRBV28; D gene: NA; clone size: NA; CDR3 protein: CASSSPPGADYGYTF; CDR3 DNA: TGTGCCAGCAGTTCCCCCCCGGGGGCGGACTATGGCTACACCTTC
J gene: TRBJ2-4; V gene: TRBV11-2; D gene: NA; clone size: NA; CDR3 protein: CASSRAFRNIQYF; CDR3 DNA: TGTGCCAGCAGCCGGGCCTTTAGGAACATTCAGTACTTC
J gene: TRBJ1-1; V gene: TRBV5-1; D gene: NA; clone size: NA; CDR3 protein: CASSLVPPTSEAFF; CDR3 DNA: TGCGCCAGCAGCTTGGTACCCCCAACTAGTGAAGCTTTCTTT
J gene: TRBJ1-1; V gene: TRBV7-8; D gene: NA; clone size: NA; CDR3 protein: CASNPGGLRTGTEAFF; CDR3 DNA: TGTGCCAGCAACCCAGGTGGGCTACGCACGGGGACTGAAGCTTTCTTT
J gene: TRBJ2-1; V gene: TRBV6-6; D gene: TRBD1; clone size: NA; CDR3 protein: CASSWGTGARDNEQFF; CDR3 DNA: TGTGCCAGCAGTTGGGGGACAGGGGCAAGGGACAATGAGCAGTTCTTC
J gene: TRBJ2-5; V gene: TRBV7-8; D gene: NA; clone size: NA; CDR3 protein: CASSPAETQETQYF; CDR3 DNA: TGTGCCAGCAGCCCGGCAGAGACCCAAGAGACCCAGTACTTC
J gene: TRBJ1-3; V gene: TRBV6-1; D gene: NA; clone size: NA; CDR3 protein: CASSEATTGNTIYF; CDR3 DNA: TGTGCCAGCAGTGAAGCCACAACTGGAAACACCATATATTTT
J gene: TRBJ1-2; V gene: TRBV18; D gene: NA; clone size: NA; CDR3 protein: CASSPGSTNYGYTF; CDR3 DNA: TGTGCCAGCTCACCGGGATCGACTAACTATGGCTACACCTTC
J gene: TRBJ2-3; V gene: TRBV7-6; D gene: NA; clone size: NA; CDR3 protein: CASSLVDTDTQYF; CDR3 DNA: TGTGCCAGCAGCTTAGTGGATACAGATACGCAGTATTTT
J gene: TRBJ2-3; V gene: TRBV9; D gene: NA; clone size: NA; CDR3 protein: CASSVDGLANTDTQYF; CDR3 DNA: TGTGCCAGCAGCGTAGACGGGCTAGCAAACACAGATACGCAGTATTTT
J gene: TRBJ2-3; V gene: TRBV7-9; D gene: NA; clone size: NA; CDR3 protein: CASSLFGSTDTQYF; CDR3 DNA: TGTGCCAGCAGCTTGTTTGGGTCCACAGATACGCAGTATTTT
J gene: TRBJ2-1; V gene: TRBV5-1; D gene: NA; clone size: NA; CDR3 protein: CASSLGTGPSSYNEQFF; CDR3 DNA: TGCGCCAGCAGCTTGGGGACGGGGCCCAGCTCCTACAATGAGCAGTTCTTC
J gene: TRBJ2-4; V gene: TRBV2; D gene: NA; clone size: NA; CDR3 protein: CASSGHRGLVGGKNIQYF; CDR3 DNA: TGTGCCAGCAGTGGGCACAGGGGTTTAGTCGGGGGCAAAAACATTCAGTACTTC
J gene: TRBJ1-1; V gene: TRBV6-5; D gene: TRBD1; clone size: NA; CDR3 protein: CASGKDRGLNTEAFF; CDR3 DNA: TGTGCCAGCGGAAAGGACAGGGGATTGAACACTGAAGCTTTCTTT
J gene: TRBJ2-1; V gene: TRBV27; D gene: TRBD2; clone size: NA; CDR3 protein: CASNFPGLDYNEQFF; CDR3 DNA: TGTGCCAGCAATTTTCCGGGACTAGACTACAATGAGCAGTTCTTC
J gene: TRBJ2-3; V gene: TRBV5-5; D gene: NA; clone size: NA; CDR3 protein: CASSLPLATYTDTQYF; CDR3 DNA: TGTGCCAGCAGCTTGCCACTTGCGACCTACACAGATACGCAGTATTTT
J gene: TRBJ2-1; V gene: TRBV28; D gene: TRBD1; clone size: once; CDR3 protein: CASSRGGQGNEQFF; CDR3 DNA: TGTGCCAGCAGTCGTGGGGGACAGGGCAATGAGCAGTTCTTC
J gene: TRBJ1-4; V gene: TRBV6-1; D gene: TRBD1; clone size: NA; CDR3 protein: CASWRGLNEKLFF; CDR3 DNA: TGTGCCAGCTGGAGGGGGCTGAATGAAAAACTGTTTTTT
J gene: TRBJ1-5; V gene: TRBV15; D gene: NA; clone size: few; CDR3 protein: CATSRGGGNQPQHF; CDR3 DNA: TGTGCCACCAGCAGGGGGGGTGGGAATCAGCCCCAGCATTTT
J gene: TRBJ2-6; V gene: TRBV9; D gene: TRBD1; clone size: NA; CDR3 protein: CASSGTGKLSSGANVLTF; CDR3 DNA: TGTGCCAGCAGCGGGACAGGGAAATTGAGCTCTGGGGCCAACGTCCTGACTTTC